This note documents a single T cell receptor beta chain sequence. In TCRdb, the RT-PCR reads were re-called with MiXCR into one record per CDR3 protein. The repertoire consists of some 960,000 distinct CDR3 sequences, with roughly 18% occurring once and the leading ten covering 5% to 7.5%. The sample comes from a study of patients and donors after allogeneic stem cell transplantation. The clonotype was recovered from a human donor who was either an allogeneic HSCT recipient or a stem cell or donor lymphocyte infusion donor (not recorded which). It is not recorded whose cells these are; they may come from a transplant donor. Source material: blood, either unsorted or a sorted T cell fraction (not recorded which).

The CDR3 nucleotides read TGTGCCAGCAGTCCCTCAGCGGGGTACAATGAGCAGTTCTTC. Protein: CASSPSAGYNEQFF. This chain connects TRBV27 to TRBJ2-1; 7 bases align to TRBD2. Germline V lookup: CDR1 MNHEY, CDR2 SMNVEV (reference sequence). Trimming at V came to 5 bases and at J to 4 bases, leaving 5 bases not matched to a gene. This CDR3 region has 14 residues.